The TCR beta chain under discussion was sequenced for a study of identical twins. Overall study findings and caveats: Memory repertoires lacked the insertion deficit that abundant cord blood beta clonotypes showed. Models underpredicted monozygotic twin sharing of out-of-frame TCR alpha. For zero-insertion analyses, partial confounding could come from invariant MAIT and iNKT cells.

This clonotype was counted once. Its antigen is not known. One entry per CDR3 protein results from TCRdb running MiXCR on the 5' RACE reads. The sample contains around 470,000 distinct CDR3 sequences, 13% to 15% of which appear only once. The CDR3 is made up of 16 amino acids. Germline assignment: CDR1 SGHAT and CDR2 FQNNGV. With V trimmed by 1 base and J by 3 bases, 2 bases remained unmatched. The sample also formed part of further work on yellow fever vaccine responses in identical twins. From that study: In identical twins, vaccine T cell responses appeared partly shared and partly individual.

The TCR was taken from a woman aged 18-29 years in good health. Sequencing input: CD4+ T cells sorted from blood. V gene TRBV11-2 combines with J gene TRBJ2-5; TRBD2 agrees at 13 bases. The DNA for the CDR3 is TGTGCCAGCAGCTTAGGGACTAGCGGGGGCAAAGAGACCCAGTACTTC. This codes for CASSLGTSGGKETQYF.